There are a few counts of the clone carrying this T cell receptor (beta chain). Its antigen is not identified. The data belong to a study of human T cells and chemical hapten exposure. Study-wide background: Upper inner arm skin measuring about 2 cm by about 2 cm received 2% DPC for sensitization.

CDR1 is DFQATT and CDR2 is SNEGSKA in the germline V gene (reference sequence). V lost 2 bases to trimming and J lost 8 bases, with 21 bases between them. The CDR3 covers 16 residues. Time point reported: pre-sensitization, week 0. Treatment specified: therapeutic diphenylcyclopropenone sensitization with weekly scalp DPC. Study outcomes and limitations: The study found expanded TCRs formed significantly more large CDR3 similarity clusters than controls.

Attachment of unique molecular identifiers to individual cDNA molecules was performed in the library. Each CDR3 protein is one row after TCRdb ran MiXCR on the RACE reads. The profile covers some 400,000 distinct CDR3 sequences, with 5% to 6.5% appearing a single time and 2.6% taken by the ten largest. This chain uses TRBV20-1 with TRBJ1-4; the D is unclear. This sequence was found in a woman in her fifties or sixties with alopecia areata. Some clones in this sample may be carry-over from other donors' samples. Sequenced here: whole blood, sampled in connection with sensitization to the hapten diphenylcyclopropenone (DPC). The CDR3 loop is CSARSPAGSAYEKLFF. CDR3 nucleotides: TGCAGTGCTAGATCCCCGGCAGGTTCGGCTTACGAAAAACTGTTTTTT.